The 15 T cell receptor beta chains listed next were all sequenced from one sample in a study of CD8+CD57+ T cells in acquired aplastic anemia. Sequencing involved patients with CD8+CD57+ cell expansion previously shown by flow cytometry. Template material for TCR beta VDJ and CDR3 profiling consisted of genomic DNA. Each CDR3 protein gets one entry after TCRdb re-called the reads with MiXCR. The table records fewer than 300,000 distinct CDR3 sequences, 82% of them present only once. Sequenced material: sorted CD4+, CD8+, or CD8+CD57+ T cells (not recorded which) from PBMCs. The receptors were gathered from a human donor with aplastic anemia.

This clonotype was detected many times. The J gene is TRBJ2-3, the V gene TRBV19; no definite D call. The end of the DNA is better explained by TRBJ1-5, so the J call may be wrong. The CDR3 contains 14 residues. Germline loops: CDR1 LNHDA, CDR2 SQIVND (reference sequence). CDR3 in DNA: TGTGCCAGTAGTATAGCTAGCGGAGCCTACAATCAGCATTTT. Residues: CASSIASGAYNQHF.

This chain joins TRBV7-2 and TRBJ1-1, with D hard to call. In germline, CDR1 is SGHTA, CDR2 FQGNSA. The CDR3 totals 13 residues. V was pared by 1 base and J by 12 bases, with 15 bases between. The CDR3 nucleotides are TGTGCCAGCAGCTTAGGGCCTCCCTTGAGGTCTTTCTTT. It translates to CASSLGPPLRSFF. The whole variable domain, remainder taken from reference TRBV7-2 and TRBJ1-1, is GAGVSQSPSNKVTEKGKDVELRCDPISGHTALYWYRQSLGQGLEFLIYFQGNSAPDKSGLPSDRFSAERTGGSVSTLTIQRTQQEDSAVYLCASSLGPPLRSFFGQGTRLTVV.

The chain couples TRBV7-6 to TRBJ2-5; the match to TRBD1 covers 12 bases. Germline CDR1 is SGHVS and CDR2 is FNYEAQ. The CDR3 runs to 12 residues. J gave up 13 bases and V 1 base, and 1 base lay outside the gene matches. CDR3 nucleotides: TGTGCCAGCAGCTTAGGGGACAGGGGGCCGTACTTC. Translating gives CASSLGDRGPYF.

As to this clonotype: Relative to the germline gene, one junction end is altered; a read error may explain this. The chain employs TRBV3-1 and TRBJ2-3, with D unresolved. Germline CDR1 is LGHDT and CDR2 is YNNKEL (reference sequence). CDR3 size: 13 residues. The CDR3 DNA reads TGTGCCAACAGCCCACGGGGCACAGATACGCAGTATTTT. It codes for CANSPRGTDTQYF.

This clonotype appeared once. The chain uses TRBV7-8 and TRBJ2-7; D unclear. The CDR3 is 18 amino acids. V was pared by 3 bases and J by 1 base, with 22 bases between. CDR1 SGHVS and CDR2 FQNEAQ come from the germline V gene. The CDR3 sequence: CASSFPADPDAQSYEQYV. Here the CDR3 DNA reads TGTGCCAGCAGCTTTCCGGCAGACCCCGATGCCCAGTCCTACGAGCAGTACGTC.

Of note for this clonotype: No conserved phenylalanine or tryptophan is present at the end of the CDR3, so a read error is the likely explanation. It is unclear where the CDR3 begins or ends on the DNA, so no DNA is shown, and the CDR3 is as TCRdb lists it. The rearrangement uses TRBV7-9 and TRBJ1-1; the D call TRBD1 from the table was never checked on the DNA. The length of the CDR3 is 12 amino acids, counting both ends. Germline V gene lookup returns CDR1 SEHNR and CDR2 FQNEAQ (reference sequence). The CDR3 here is CASSLRTRDPVL.

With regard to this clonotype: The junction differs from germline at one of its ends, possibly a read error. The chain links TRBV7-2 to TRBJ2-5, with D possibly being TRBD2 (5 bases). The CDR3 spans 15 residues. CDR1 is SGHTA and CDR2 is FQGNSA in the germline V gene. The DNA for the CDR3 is TGTGCCAGCAGCTTAGCCCTGGGGAGAAAAAAGACCCAATACTTC. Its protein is CASSLALGRKKTQYF.

The DNA for the CDR3 is TGTGCCAGCAGCCTACATCTGACAGGGCTGGATACGCAGTATTTT. Residues: CASSLHLTGLDTQYF. The V and J genes are TRBV11-3 and TRBJ2-3; the match to TRBD1 covers 7 bases. V lost 5 bases and J lost 6; bases outside the gene matches: 11. The CDR3 is 15 amino acids. Germline V gene data show CDR1 as SGHNT and CDR2 as YENEEA.

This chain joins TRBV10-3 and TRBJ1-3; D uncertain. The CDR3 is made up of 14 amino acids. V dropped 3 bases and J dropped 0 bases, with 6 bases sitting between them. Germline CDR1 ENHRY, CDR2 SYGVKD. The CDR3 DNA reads TGTGCCATCAGTGACACCAGCTCTGGAAACACCATATATTTT. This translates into CAISDTSSGNTIYF.

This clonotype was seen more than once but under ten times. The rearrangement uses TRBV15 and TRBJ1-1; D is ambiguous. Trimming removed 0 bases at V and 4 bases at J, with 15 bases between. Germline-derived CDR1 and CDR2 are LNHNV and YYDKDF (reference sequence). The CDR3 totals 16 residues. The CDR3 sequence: CATSRDLRPSSTEAFF. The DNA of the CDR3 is TGTGCCACCAGCAGAGATCTGAGACCCTCGAGCACTGAAGCTTTCTTT. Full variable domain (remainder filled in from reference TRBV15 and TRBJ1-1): DAMVIQNPRYQVTQFGKPVTLSCSQTLNHNVMYWYQQKSSQAPKLLFHYYDKDFNNEADTPDNFQSRRPNTSFCFLDIRSPGLGDTAMYLCATSRDLRPSSTEAFFGQGTRLTVV.

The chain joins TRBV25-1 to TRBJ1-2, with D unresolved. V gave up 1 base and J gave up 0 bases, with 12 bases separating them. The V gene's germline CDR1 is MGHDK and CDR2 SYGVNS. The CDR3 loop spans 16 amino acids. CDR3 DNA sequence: TGTGCCAGCAGTGAATGGGCGGGAGGTACTAACTATGGCTACACCTTC. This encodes CASSEWAGGTNYGYTF.

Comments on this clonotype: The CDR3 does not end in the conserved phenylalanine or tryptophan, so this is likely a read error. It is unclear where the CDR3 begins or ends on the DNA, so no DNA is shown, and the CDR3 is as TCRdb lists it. The CDR3 spells CASGDGGSREQPL. The chain joins TRBV9 to TRBJ2-3; the DNA was not compared with TRBD1, the D call given in the table. The germline V gene has CDR1 SGDLS and CDR2 YYNGEE. The CDR3 is 13 residues long, counting both termini.

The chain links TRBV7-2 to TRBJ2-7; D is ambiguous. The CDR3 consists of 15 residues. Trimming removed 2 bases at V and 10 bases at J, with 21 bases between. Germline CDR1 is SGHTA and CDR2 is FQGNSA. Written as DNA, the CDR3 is TGTGCCAGCAGCTTACCGGCAGACCCTAATAGCAATCAGTACTTC. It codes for CASSLPADPNSNQYF.

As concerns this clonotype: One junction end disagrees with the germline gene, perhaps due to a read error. CDR3 DNA sequence: TGTGCCACCAGCCCCCTCTACAGGGAATCCTACGAGCAGTACTTC. Encoded protein: CATSPLYRESYEQYF. The chain carries TRBV7-6 and TRBJ2-7; D possibly corresponds to TRBD1 (6 bases). Per germline, CDR1 SGHVS and CDR2 FNYEAQ. The CDR3 contains 15 residues.

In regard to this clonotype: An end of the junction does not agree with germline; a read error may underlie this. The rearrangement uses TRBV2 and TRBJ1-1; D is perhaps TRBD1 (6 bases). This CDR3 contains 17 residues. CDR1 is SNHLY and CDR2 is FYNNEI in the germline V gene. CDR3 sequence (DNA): TGTGCCAGCGGGGACGGGGACACAGATACGCAGAATTCTGACCCTTGCTTT. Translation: CASGDGDTDTQNSDPCF.